The following is a T cell receptor (beta chain) sequence with its context. Method: immunoSEQ multiplex PCR; TCRdb's copy keeps in-frame clones and lacks some. The sample shows 150,000 to 160,000 clones, roughly 78% of them seen only once. The entry originates in a study of blood T cell repertoires in COVID-19. Study-level background: PBMCs, B-cell-depleted T cells, or T cells were the source of the cDNA or gDNA that made up the material.

CDR3 length equals 14 residues. Sequenced sample: peripheral blood. This sequence joins TRBV21-1 and TRBJ1-4. TRBV21-1 is described as a pseudogene. The receptor was derived from a man older than 75 with acute or convalescent COVID-19. The CDR3 sequence: CASSKPGIREKLFF. The CDR3 DNA sequence: TGTGCCAGCAGCAAACCGGGGATCCGGGAAAAACTGTTTTTT.